Below, 10 T cell receptor beta chains from the same sample are listed, as sequenced in a study of T cells in Graves' hyperthyroidism and ophthalmopathy. RNA transcripts yielded amplified TCR beta CDR3 regions. The TCR CDR3 first-round RT-PCR relied on the HTBI primer set. TCRdb called the multiplex PCR reads again in MiXCR, with one record for every CDR3 protein. The table records around 400,000 distinct CDR3 sequences, less than 15% of them present only once. Sequenced sample: blood. The source of these receptors is a woman aged 18-35 years with Graves' hyperthyroidism.

This clonotype was picked up many times. The chain has TRBV3-1 and TRBJ2-7; D not resolved. This CDR3 region has 14 residues. Germline CDR1 is LGHDT and CDR2 is YNNKEL (reference sequence). V gave up 0 bases and J gave up 6 bases, with 12 bases separating them. The CDR3 sequence: CASSQEYSVSEQYF. The CDR3 DNA is TGTGCCAGCAGCCAAGAATACTCTGTCTCCGAGCAGTACTTC.

Notes on this clonotype: This could be a read error, since a much larger clone is one nucleotide away. This chain uses TRBV7-6 with TRBJ2-5; D tentatively reads TRBD1 or TRBD2 (6 bases each). CDR1 and CDR2 from the germline V gene are SGHVS and FNYEAQ. CDR3 length: 15 residues. The CDR3 DNA follows: TGTGCCAGCAGCCCGTTTACAGGGAGGCAAGAGACCCAGTGCTTC. Its protein product is CASSPFTGRQETQCF.

This clonotype has a handful of counts. The V and J genes are TRBV19 and TRBJ2-1; tentative D call: TRBD1 (6 bases). Germline-derived CDR1 and CDR2 are LNHDA and SQIVND (reference sequence). Trimming took off 4 bases at V and 3 bases at J, with 19 bases between the two ends. CDR3 length: 17 amino acids. The CDR3 nucleotides are TGTGCCAGTAGTACTTCTTTTCAGGGGAATGGCTACAATGAGCAGTTCTTC. Translation gives CASSTSFQGNGYNEQFF.

This clonotype was recorded a few times. A much bigger clone sits one base away, suggesting this may be a read error. This chain joins TRBV11-3 and TRBJ2-1; 14 bases are shared with TRBD2. The germline V gene has CDR1 SGHNT and CDR2 YENEEA. This CDR3 is built from 17 residues. DNA of the CDR3: TGTGCCAGCAGCTGGGGGGGACTAGCGGGAGAGGGGAATGAGCAGTCCTTC. Encoded protein: CASSWGGLAGEGNEQSF. The variable domain in full, completed from reference TRBV11-3 and TRBJ2-1, reads EAGVVQSPRYKIIEKKQPVAFWCNPISGHNTLYWYLQNLGQGPELLIRYENEEAVDDSQLPKDRFSAERLKGVDSTLKIQPAELGDSAVYLCASSWGGLAGEGNEQSFGPGTRLTVL.

Only a few counts were recorded for this clonotype. This could be a read error, since a much larger clone is one nucleotide away. The genes are TRBV4-3 and TRBJ2-7; D is ambiguous. The V end was cut by 1 base, the J end by 5 bases, with 9 bases between. Germline V gene data show CDR1 as LGHNA and CDR2 as YSLEER. This CDR3 region has 13 residues. CDR3 sequence: CASSQGPQDEQYF. The CDR3 DNA sequence: TGCGCCAGCAGCCAAGGACCGCAGGACGAGCAGTACTTC.

This clonotype showed up many times. As DNA, the CDR3 is TGTGCCAGCAGTGAACTGGTAGCGGGAGGGTCCCGCACAGATACGCAGTATTTT. It specifies CASSELVAGGSRTDTQYF. V and J are TRBV2 and TRBJ2-3; 11 bases are a match to TRBD2. V lost 2 bases, J lost 1 base, and 8 bases stayed unmatched. The CDR3 runs 18 residues. The germline V gene encodes CDR1 SNHLY and CDR2 FYNNEI.

This clonotype turned up a few times. This sequence joins TRBV19 and TRBJ1-5; possibly TRBD1 for D (6 bases). Germline-derived CDR1 and CDR2 are LNHDA and SQIVND (reference sequence). V was cut by 5 bases and J by 3 bases, with 17 bases left in between. This CDR3 has 16 amino acids. This CDR3 reads CASSGGAGADNQPQHF. CDR3 in DNA: TGTGCCAGTAGTGGTGGAGCAGGGGCCGACAATCAGCCCCAGCATTTT.

The chain couples TRBV6-1 to TRBJ1-6, with unresolved D. Germline loops: CDR1 MNHNS, CDR2 SASEGT. This CDR3 spans 18 amino acids. Trimming left V 6 bases short and J 2 bases short, with 20 bases between. CDR3 protein: CASRGLNAGFPYNSPLHF. CDR3 sequence (DNA): TGTGCCAGCAGGGGATTGAATGCCGGTTTTCCCTATAATTCACCCCTCCACTTT.

This clonotype turned up a few times. The chain employs TRBV20-1 and TRBJ2-1, with TRBD2 matching over 14 bases. V was clipped by 4 bases and J by 10 bases; unmatched bases: 6. This CDR3 is built from 14 residues. Germline CDR1 DFQATT, CDR2 SNEGSKA (reference sequence). For the CDR3, the DNA is TGCAGTGCTACCACCGGGACTAGCGGGAGAGAGCAGTTCTTC. It codes for CSATTGTSGREQFF.

In this sample, this clonotype turned up many times. The chain employs TRBV20-1 and TRBJ1-5, with TRBD1 matching 12 bases. Trimming at V came to 5 bases and at J to 5 bases, leaving 10 bases not matched to a gene. Germline CDR1 reads DFQATT; CDR2 reads SNEGSKA (reference sequence). The CDR3 spans 16 residues. The chain's CDR3 is CSAPCRDRGLYQPQHF. CDR3 in DNA: TGCAGTGCTCCCTGCCGGGACAGGGGGCTGTATCAGCCCCAGCATTTT.